The next 19 T cell receptor beta chains were all read from a single sample in a study of blood T cell repertoires in COVID-19. The assay was immunoSEQ multiplex PCR, and TCRdb's table has in-frame clones only and misses some. In the table there are over 300,000 clones, 88% of which are singletons. The sequencing input was PBMCs or T cells enriched from blood (not recorded which). These receptors all come from a woman in her twenties or thirties with acute COVID-19.

This clone was counted a single time. The chain recombines TRBV6-5 with TRBJ2-7, with 8 bases aligning to TRBD2. With 9 bases clipped from V and 3 bases from J, the junction kept 10 bases outside the gene matches. Germline loops: CDR1 MNHEY, CDR2 SVGAGI. The CDR3 runs to 14 residues. Here the CDR3 DNA reads TGTGCCAGTCTTAGCGGGAAGAAGAACTACGAGCAGTACTTC. This translates into CASLSGKKNYEQYF.

The chain carries TRBV2 and TRBJ2-4; D remains ambiguous. The germline V gene has CDR1 SNHLY and CDR2 FYNNEI. The CDR3 spans 14 residues. Between the trimmed V and J ends, which lost 3 bases and 8 bases, there was a span of 14 bases. The CDR3 reads CASSDRSVRDIQYF. The CDR3 DNA is TGTGCCAGCAGTGACCGGTCCGTTCGGGACATTCAGTACTTC. Filled out from reference TRBV2 and TRBJ2-4, the complete variable domain reads EPEVTQTPSHQVTQMGQEVILRCVPISNHLYFYWYRQILGQKVEFLVSFYNNEISEKSEIFDDQFSVERPDGSNFTLKIRSTKLEDSAMYFCASSDRSVRDIQYFGAGTRLSVL.

The chain combines TRBV10-3 with TRBJ1-1; weak D call: TRBD1 (5 bases). V dropped 4 bases and J dropped 8 bases, with 11 bases sitting between them. There are 12 residues in the CDR3. Per germline, CDR1 ENHRY and CDR2 SYGVKD. The CDR3, as DNA: TGTGCCATCAGTGTTCAGGGAATCGAAGCTTTCTTT. This translates into CAISVQGIEAFF.

This clone was recorded only once. The chain recombines TRBV6-5 with TRBJ2-7, with TRBD2 matching 7 bases. There are 13 residues in the CDR3. Germline CDR1 MNHEY, CDR2 SVGAGI. Trimming took 8 bases from V and 4 from J; bases not matched to a gene: 8. DNA of the CDR3: TGTGCCAGCCTCCCCCCGGGGGGTTACGAGCAGTACTTC. Protein: CASLPPGGYEQYF.

This chain links TRBV7-2 with TRBJ2-7; TRBD1 might be the D (6 bases). The CDR3 is made up of 14 amino acids. Germline V gene sequence: CDR1 SGHTA, CDR2 FQGNSA. Between the trimmed V and J ends, which lost 8 bases and 3 bases, there was a span of 17 bases. The CDR3 loop is CASGPGTTFYEQYF. In DNA, the CDR3 is TGTGCCAGCGGGCCCGGGACAACTTTCTACGAGCAGTACTTC.

In this sample, this clone turned up a few times. The rearrangement uses TRBV12-3 or TRBV12-4 and TRBJ2-2, with D tentatively TRBD1 (5 bases). This CDR3 region has 13 residues. The V gene lost 7 bases and the J gene lost 3 bases, with 9 bases spanning the gap. CDR3 sequence reads: CASTIGDTGELFF. The CDR3 nucleotides are TGTGCCAGCACCATAGGGGACACCGGGGAGCTGTTTTTT.

CDR3 region: CASGRDTSTTDTQYF. Here the CDR3 DNA reads TGTGCCAGTGGCCGGGACACCTCTACCACAGATACGCAGTATTTT. The V and J genes are TRBV5-5 and TRBJ2-3; possibly TRBD1 for D (6 bases). CDR1 and CDR2 from the germline V gene are SGHKS and YYEKEE (reference sequence). V shed 8 bases and J shed 2 bases, with 18 bases lying between them. This CDR3 region has 15 residues.

This chain joins TRBV12-3 or TRBV12-4 and TRBJ2-3; possible D gene TRBD2, 7 bases. The CDR3 length is 13 residues. Between the trimmed V and J ends, which lost 8 bases and 2 bases, there was a span of 11 bases. For the CDR3, the DNA is TGTGCCAGCGGTGCGGGGGCCACAGATACGCAGTATTTT. This sequence encodes CASGAGATDTQYF.

The table lists this clone with a count of one. V usage is TRBV6-5 and J usage is TRBJ1-5; 12 nucleotides align to TRBD1. The CDR3 consists of 14 residues. CDR1 MNHEY and CDR2 SVGAGI come from the germline V gene. Trimming removed 7 bases from V and 5 bases from J; junction bases left unmatched: 3. CDR3 amino acids: CASMGQGAYQPQHF. For the CDR3, the DNA is TGTGCCAGCATGGGACAGGGGGCTTATCAGCCCCAGCATTTT.

The gene calls are TRBV6-5 and TRBJ2-7; maybe TRBD1 (5 bases). Trimming cost V 0 bases and J 2 bases, with 11 bases left between them. Per the germline V gene, CDR1 is MNHEY and CDR2 is SVGAGI. This CDR3 contains 15 residues. The CDR3 region has the DNA TGTGCCAGCAGTTACTCGAATAGGGGAACCTACGAGCAGTACTTC. It specifies CASSYSNRGTYEQYF.

The rearrangement uses TRBV4-1 and TRBJ1-5; D unresolved. CDR1 MGHRA and CDR2 YSYEKL come from the germline V gene. CDR3 length: 15 amino acids. The V and J ends lost 0 bases and 4 bases respectively, with 10 bases between them. Written as DNA, the CDR3 is TGCGCCAGCAGCCAAGATCGGGAAAGAAATCAGCCCCAGCATTTT. Protein product: CASSQDRERNQPQHF.

The chain recombines TRBV5-6 with TRBJ2-2, with a weak D call TRBD2 (7 bases). CDR1 is SGHDT and CDR2 is YYEEEE in the germline V gene. CDR3 size: 16 residues. V shed 3 bases and J shed 4 bases, with 16 bases lying between them. The CDR3 coding sequence is TGTGCCAGCAGCTGGGGGGCCGGGACTATCACCGGGGAGCTGTTTTTT. Its protein is CASSWGAGTITGELFF. The variable domain in full, with the rest retrieved from reference TRBV5-6 and TRBJ2-2, is DAGVTQSPTHLIKTRGQQVTLRCSPKSGHDTVSWYQQALGQGPQFIFQYYEEEERQRGNFPDRFSGHQFPNYSSELNVNALLLGDSALYLCASSWGAGTITGELFFGEGSRLTVL.

The CDR3, as DNA: TGTGCCAGCAGTTACGAGACAGGGCCCAGGTCCTACGAGCAGTACTTC. It translates to CASSYETGPRSYEQYF. V usage is TRBV6-5 and J usage is TRBJ2-7, with 7 bases matching TRBD1. Germline V CDR1 and CDR2: MNHEY, SVGAGI. CDR3 size: 16 residues. Trimming took 2 bases from V and 1 from J; bases not matched to a gene: 8.

With respect to this clone: The identical CDR3 is also encoded by other nucleotide sequences in the sample. V and J are TRBV6-5 and TRBJ1-1; 7 bases match TRBD1. J lost 3 bases, V lost 6 bases, and 4 bases had no gene match. The length of the CDR3 is 13 residues. Germline assignment: CDR1 MNHEY and CDR2 SVGAGI. The CDR3 here is CASSPRGDTEAFF. DNA of the CDR3: TGTGCCAGCAGCCCCAGGGGGGACACTGAAGCTTTCTTT.

The chain couples TRBV10-3 to TRBJ1-5; TRBD1 is a possible D gene (5 bases). The V gene lost 2 bases and the J gene lost 6 bases, with 14 bases spanning the gap. The V gene's germline CDR1 is ENHRY and CDR2 SYGVKD. The CDR3 covers 15 residues. CDR3 nucleotide sequence: TGTGCCATCAGTGAGGGGGCCCTGGGAGGTCAGCCCCAGCATTTT. It yields the protein CAISEGALGGQPQHF.

In DNA form, the CDR3 reads TGTGCCTGGAGTTGGGGACAGGGGATATACGAGCAGTACTTC. Amino acid sequence: CAWSWGQGIYEQYF. The gene calls are TRBV30 and TRBJ2-7, with TRBD1 matching 10 bases. Germline V gene data show CDR1 as GTSNPN and CDR2 as SVGIG (reference sequence). The V gene end was trimmed by 2 bases and the J gene end by 4 bases; junction bases not matched to a gene: 5. The CDR3 has 14 residues.

The rearrangement joins TRBV7-8 to TRBJ1-5; possibly TRBD1 for D (6 bases). CDR1 SGHVS and CDR2 FQNEAQ come from the germline V gene. This CDR3 region has 16 residues. The V end was cut by 0 bases, the J end by 3 bases, with 12 bases between. The DNA for the CDR3 is TGTGCCAGCAGCTTAGCGCGGACAGTTAACAATCAGCCCCAGCATTTT. Translating gives CASSLARTVNNQPQHF.

This clone was observed a handful of times. The CDR3 spells CALSARSSGELFF. DNA of the CDR3: TGCGCCCTCAGCGCCCGGAGTTCGGGGGAGCTGTTTTTT. The chain has TRBV10-1 and TRBJ2-2; D is unresolved. This CDR3 has 13 amino acids. CDR1 and CDR2 (germline): WNHNN, SYGVQD (reference sequence). Trimming shortened V by 11 bases and J by 8 bases, and 18 bases separated the two germline ends.

The rearrangement links TRBV5-1 to TRBJ1-1, with TRBD1 as a possible D gene (5 bases). The V and J ends lost 2 bases and 0 bases respectively, with 11 bases between them. The germline V gene has CDR1 SGHRS and CDR2 YFSETQ. CDR3 length equals 15 residues. The chain's CDR3 is CASSLERQMNTEAFF. DNA for the CDR3: TGCGCCAGCAGCTTAGAAAGACAGATGAACACTGAAGCTTTCTTT.